The clone carrying this T cell receptor (beta chain) was counted many times. Its antigen is not identified. As for the cDNA, it was generated by 5'RACE with 10-nucleotide random UMIs. From the 5' RACE reads, TCRdb called clonotypes with MiXCR, one entry per CDR3 protein. The sample consists of around 30,000 distinct CDR3 sequences, about 4.1% of them appearing once. This entry is derived from a study of neurological immune-mediated disorders. The CDR3 contains 15 residues. The V gene end was trimmed by 6 bases and the J gene end by 5 bases; junction bases not matched to a gene: 16. CDR1 DFQATT and CDR2 SNEGSKA come from the germline V gene (reference sequence). General observations from the study: Multiple sclerosis, the disease with the least TCR clonal expansion, fell below healthy controls, whereas HTLV-1-associated myelopathy showed the most.

The chain is built from TRBV20-1 and TRBJ2-7; TRBD1 aligns across 7 bases. Source material: CD4+ T cells from blood. The TCR was taken from a middle-aged woman in good health. CDR3 sequence reads: CSAIQGLGARHEQYF. CDR3 in DNA: TGCAGTGCCATACAGGGGCTAGGGGCCAGGCACGAGCAGTACTTC.